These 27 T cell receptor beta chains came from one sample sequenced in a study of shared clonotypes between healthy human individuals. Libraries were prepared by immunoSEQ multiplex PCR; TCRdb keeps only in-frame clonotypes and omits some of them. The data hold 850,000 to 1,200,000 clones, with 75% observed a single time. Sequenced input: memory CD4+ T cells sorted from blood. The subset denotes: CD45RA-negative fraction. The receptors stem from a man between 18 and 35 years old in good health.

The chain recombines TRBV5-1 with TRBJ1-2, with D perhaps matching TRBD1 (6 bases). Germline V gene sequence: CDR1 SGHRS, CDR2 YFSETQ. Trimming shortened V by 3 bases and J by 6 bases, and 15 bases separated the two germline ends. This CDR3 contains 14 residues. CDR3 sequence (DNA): TGCGCCAGCAGCTCCAGGGGTCCCCTGGATGGCTACACCTTC. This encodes CASSSRGPLDGYTF.

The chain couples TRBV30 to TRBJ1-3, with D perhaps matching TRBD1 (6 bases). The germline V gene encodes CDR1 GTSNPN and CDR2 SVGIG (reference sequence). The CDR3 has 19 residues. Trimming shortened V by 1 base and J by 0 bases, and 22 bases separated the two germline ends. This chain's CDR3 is CAWSDLPTFGTSSGNTIYF. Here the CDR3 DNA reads TGTGCCTGGAGTGACCTCCCCACATTTGGGACAAGCTCTGGAAACACCATATATTTT.

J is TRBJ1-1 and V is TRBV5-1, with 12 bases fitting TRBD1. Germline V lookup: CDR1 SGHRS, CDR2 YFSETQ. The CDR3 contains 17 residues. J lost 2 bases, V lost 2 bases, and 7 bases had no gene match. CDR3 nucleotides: TGCGCCAGCAGCTTAACCGGGACAGGGGGCCATAACACTGAAGCTTTCTTT. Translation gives CASSLTGTGGHNTEAFF.

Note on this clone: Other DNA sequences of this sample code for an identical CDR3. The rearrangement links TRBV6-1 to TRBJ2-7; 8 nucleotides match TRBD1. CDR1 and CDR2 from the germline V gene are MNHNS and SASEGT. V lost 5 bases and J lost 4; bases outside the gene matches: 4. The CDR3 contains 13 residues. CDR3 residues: CASSRTGSYEQYF. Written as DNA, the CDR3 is TGTGCCAGCAGTAGGACAGGGTCATACGAGCAGTACTTC.

The CDR3 DNA reads as TGTGCCAGCAGTTTACCGTTACACGGCGGGTCACCCCTCCACTTT. This gives the protein CASSLPLHGGSPLHF. The gene calls are TRBV28 and TRBJ1-6; no clear D. CDR3 length equals 15 residues. Germline CDR1 and CDR2: MDHEN and SYDVKM. Trimming removed 2 bases from V and 10 bases from J, with 15 bases in between.

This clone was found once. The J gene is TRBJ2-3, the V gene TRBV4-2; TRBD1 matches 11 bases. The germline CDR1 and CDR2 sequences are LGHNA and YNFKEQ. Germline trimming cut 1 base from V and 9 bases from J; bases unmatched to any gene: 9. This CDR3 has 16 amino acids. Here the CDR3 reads CASSQARTGGFGTQYF. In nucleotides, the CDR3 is TGTGCCAGCAGCCAAGCTAGGACAGGGGGCTTTGGGACGCAGTATTTT.

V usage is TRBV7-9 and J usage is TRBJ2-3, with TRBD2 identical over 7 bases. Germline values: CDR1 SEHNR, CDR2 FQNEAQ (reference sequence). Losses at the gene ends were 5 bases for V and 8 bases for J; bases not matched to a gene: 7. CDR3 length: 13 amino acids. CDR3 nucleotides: TGTGCCAGCAGCCCTTCCGGCGGGGGTACGCAGTATTTT. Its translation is CASSPSGGGTQYF.

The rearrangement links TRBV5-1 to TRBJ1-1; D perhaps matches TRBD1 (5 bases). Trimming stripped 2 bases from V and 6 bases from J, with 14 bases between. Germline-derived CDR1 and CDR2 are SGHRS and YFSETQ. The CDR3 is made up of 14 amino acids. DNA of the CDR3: TGCGCCAGCAGCTTTACCAACAGGTCCCCTGAAGCTTTCTTT. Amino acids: CASSFTNRSPEAFF.

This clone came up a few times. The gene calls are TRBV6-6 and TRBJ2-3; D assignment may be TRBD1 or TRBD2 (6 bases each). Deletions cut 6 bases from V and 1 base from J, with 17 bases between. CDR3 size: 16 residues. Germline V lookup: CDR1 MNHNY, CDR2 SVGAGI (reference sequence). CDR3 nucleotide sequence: TGTGCCAGCAGGCCCTTCGGGGGCGCCGGCACAGATACGCAGTATTTT. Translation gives CASRPFGGAGTDTQYF.

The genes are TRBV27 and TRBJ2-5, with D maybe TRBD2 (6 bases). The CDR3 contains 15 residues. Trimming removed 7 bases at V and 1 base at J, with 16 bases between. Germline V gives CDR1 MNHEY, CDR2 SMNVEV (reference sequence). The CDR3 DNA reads TGTGCCAGCACACCAAAGGGACTTTCCCAAGAGACCCAGTACTTC. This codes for CASTPKGLSQETQYF.

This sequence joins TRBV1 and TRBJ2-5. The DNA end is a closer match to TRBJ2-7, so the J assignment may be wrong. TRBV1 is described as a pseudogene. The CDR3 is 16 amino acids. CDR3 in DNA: TGCACCAGCAGCCAAGATCCCGCCAGGCCGCGGTACGAGCAGTACTTC. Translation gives CTSSQDPARPRYEQYF.

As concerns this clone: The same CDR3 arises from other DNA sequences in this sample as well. The CDR3 reads CASSPPLAYEQYF. For the CDR3, the DNA is TGTGCCAGCTCACCACCGTTAGCTTACGAGCAGTACTTC. The V call is TRBV18, the J call TRBJ2-7, with D hard to call. The V and J ends lost 0 bases and 4 bases respectively, with 7 bases between them. CDR3 length equals 13 residues. The germline CDR1 and CDR2 sequences are KGHSH and LQKENI.

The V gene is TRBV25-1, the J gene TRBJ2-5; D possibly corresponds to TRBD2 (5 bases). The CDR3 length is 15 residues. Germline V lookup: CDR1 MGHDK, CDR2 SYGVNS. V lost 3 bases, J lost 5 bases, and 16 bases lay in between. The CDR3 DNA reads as TGTGCCAGCAGTGATCCCAGGCGGGTTGGCGAGACCCAGTACTTC. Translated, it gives CASSDPRRVGETQYF.

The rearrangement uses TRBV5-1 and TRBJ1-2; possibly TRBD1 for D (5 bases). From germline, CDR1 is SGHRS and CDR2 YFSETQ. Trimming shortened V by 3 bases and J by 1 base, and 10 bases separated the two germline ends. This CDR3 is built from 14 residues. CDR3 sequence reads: CASSSTVFNYGYTF. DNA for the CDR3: TGCGCCAGCAGCTCGACAGTCTTTAACTATGGCTACACCTTC.

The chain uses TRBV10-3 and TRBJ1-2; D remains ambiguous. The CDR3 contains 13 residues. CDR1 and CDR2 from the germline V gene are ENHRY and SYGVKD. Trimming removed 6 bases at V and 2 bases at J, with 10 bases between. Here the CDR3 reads CAISGGANYGYTF. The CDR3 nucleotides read TGTGCCATCAGCGGTGGCGCGAACTATGGCTACACCTTC.

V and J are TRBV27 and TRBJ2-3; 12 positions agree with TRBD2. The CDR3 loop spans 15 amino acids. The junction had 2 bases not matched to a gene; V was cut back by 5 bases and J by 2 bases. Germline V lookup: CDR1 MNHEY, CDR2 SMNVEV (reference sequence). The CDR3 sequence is CASSRLAGVTDTQYF. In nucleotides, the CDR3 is TGTGCCAGCAGTCGACTAGCGGGAGTCACAGATACGCAGTATTTT.

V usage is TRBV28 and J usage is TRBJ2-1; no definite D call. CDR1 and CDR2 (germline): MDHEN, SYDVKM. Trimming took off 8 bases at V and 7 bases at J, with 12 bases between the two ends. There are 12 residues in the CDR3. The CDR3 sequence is CASGWGLNEQFF. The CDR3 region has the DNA TGTGCCAGCGGCTGGGGTTTGAATGAGCAGTTCTTC. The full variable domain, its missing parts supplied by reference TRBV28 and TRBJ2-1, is DVKVTQSSRYLVKRTGEKVFLECVQDMDHENMFWYRQDPGLGLRLIYFSYDVKMKEKGDIPEGYSVSREKKERFSLILESASTNQTSMYLCASGWGLNEQFFGPGTRLTVL.

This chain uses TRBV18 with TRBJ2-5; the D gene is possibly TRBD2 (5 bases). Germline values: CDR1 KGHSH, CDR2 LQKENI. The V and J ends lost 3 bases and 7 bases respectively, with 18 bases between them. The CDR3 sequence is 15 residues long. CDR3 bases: TGTGCCAGCTCACCTCAATCAGCGCGGGTCGGGACCCAGTACTTC. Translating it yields CASSPQSARVGTQYF.

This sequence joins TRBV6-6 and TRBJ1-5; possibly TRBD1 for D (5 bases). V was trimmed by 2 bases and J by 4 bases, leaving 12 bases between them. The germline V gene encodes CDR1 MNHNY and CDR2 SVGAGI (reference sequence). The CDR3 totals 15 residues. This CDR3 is CASSYQGLSNQPQHF. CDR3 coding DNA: TGTGCCAGCAGTTACCAGGGACTTTCGAATCAGCCCCAGCATTTT.

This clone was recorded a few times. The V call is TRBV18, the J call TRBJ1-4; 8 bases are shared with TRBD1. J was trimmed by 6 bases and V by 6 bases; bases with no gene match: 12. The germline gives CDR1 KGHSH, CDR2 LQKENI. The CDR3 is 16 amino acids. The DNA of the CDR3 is TGTGCCAGCTCTCCTTACGACAGGGGAGCGGATGAAAAACTGTTTTTT. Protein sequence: CASSPYDRGADEKLFF.

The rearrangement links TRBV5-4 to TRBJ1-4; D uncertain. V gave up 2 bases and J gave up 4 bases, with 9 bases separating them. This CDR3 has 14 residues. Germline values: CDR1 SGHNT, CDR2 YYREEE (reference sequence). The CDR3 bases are TGTGCCAGCAGCTTCGGACGGGGTAATGAAAAACTGTTTTTT. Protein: CASSFGRGNEKLFF.

Here the CDR3 reads CASSRAGGLGNQPQHF. As DNA, the CDR3 is TGTGCCAGTAGTAGGGCCGGGGGGTTGGGCAATCAGCCCCAGCATTTT. V and J are TRBV19 and TRBJ1-5, with TRBD1 as a possible D gene (5 bases). The V and J ends lost 4 bases and 2 bases respectively, with 15 bases between them. The CDR3 runs 16 residues. CDR1 LNHDA and CDR2 SQIVND come from the germline V gene (reference sequence).

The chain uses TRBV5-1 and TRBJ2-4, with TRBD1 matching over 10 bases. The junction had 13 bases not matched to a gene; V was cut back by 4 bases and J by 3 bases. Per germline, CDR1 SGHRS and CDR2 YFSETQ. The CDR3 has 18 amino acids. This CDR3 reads CASSQVGWTGGVKNIQYF. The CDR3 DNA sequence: TGCGCCAGCAGCCAGGTGGGCTGGACAGGGGGAGTCAAAAACATTCAGTACTTC.

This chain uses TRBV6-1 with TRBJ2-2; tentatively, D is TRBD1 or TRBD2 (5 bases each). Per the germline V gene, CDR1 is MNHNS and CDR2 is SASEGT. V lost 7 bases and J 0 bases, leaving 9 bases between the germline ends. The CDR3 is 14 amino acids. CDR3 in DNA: TGTGCCAGCATGAGGGACCCGAACACCGGGGAGCTGTTTTTT. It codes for CASMRDPNTGELFF.

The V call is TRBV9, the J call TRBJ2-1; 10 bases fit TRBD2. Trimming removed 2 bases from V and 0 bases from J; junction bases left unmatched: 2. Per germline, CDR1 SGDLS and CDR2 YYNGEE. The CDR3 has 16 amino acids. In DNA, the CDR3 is TGTGCCAGCAGCGTTCTAGCGGGAGTCTCCTACAATGAGCAGTTCTTC. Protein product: CASSVLAGVSYNEQFF.

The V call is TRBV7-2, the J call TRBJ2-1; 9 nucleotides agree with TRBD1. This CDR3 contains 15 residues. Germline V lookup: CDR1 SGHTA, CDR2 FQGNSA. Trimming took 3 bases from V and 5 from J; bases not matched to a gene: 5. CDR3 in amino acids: CASSLDRGGHNEQFF. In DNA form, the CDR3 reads TGTGCCAGCAGCTTGGACAGGGGTGGCCACAATGAGCAGTTCTTC.

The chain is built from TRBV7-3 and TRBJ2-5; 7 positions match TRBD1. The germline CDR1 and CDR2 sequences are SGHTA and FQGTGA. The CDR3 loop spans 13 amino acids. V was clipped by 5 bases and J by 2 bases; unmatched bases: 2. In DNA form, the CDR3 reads TGTGCCAGCAGCGGACAGGCTCAAGAGACCCAGTACTTC. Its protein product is CASSGQAQETQYF.